This passage covers 8 T cell receptor beta chains from one sample sequenced in a study of cytomegalovirus exposure and HLA in healthy donors. The primer mix had 60 Vbeta and 13 Jbeta primers. Sequenced by immunoSEQ multiplex PCR; TCRdb stores in-frame clones only, minus some. Found here are nearly 200,000 clones, 65% to 85% of them singletons; the top ten hold approximately 0.098%. Sequenced sample: PBMCs. The receptors were gathered from a boy aged 2-9 years in good health and CMV-seronegative.

The gene calls are TRBV15 and TRBJ1-3; 9 nucleotides line up with TRBD1. Germline CDR1 reads LNHNV; CDR2 reads YYDKDF (reference sequence). The CDR3 runs to 18 residues. With V trimmed by 2 bases and J by 2 bases, 10 bases remained unmatched. CDR3 region: CATSRPHDRGIAGNTIYF. CDR3 coding DNA: TGTGCCACCAGCAGACCTCATGACAGGGGGATAGCTGGAAACACCATATATTTT.

The J gene is TRBJ2-3, the V gene TRBV2; 11 nucleotides agree with TRBD2. In germline, CDR1 is SNHLY, CDR2 FYNNEI. This CDR3 is 16 amino acids long. Trimming took 5 bases from V and 2 from J; bases not matched to a gene: 6. The CDR3 loop is CASSFVAGGPTDTQYF. The CDR3 nucleotides read TGTGCCAGCAGTTTCGTAGCGGGGGGGCCCACAGATACGCAGTATTTT.

The chain's CDR3 is CSAETAYGYTF. The DNA of the CDR3 is TGCAGCGCTGAGACAGCCTATGGCTACACCTTC. The gene calls are TRBV29-1 and TRBJ1-2; the D gene is possibly TRBD1 (5 bases). The germline V and J ends were trimmed by 7 bases and 4 bases, with 10 bases remaining between them. Germline CDR1 is SQVTM and CDR2 is ANQGSEA. The CDR3 loop spans 11 amino acids. The full variable domain, completed using reference TRBV29-1 and TRBJ1-2, is SAVISQKPSRDICQRGTSLTIQCQVDSQVTMMFWYRQQPGQSLTLIATANQGSEATYESGFVIDKFPISRPNLTFSTLTVSNMSPEDSSIYLCSAETAYGYTFGSGTRLTVV.

V and J are TRBV10-2 and TRBJ1-2; D is unresolved. The germline gives CDR1 WSHSY, CDR2 SAAADI. There are 14 residues in the CDR3. The germline V and J ends were trimmed by 7 bases and 4 bases, with 16 bases remaining between them. CDR3 sequence reads: CASKEPSSIYGYTF. In DNA form, the CDR3 reads TGCGCCAGCAAGGAGCCTTCTAGTATCTATGGCTACACCTTC.

V is TRBV27 and J is TRBJ2-7; D gene uncertain. V lost 2 bases and J 3 bases, leaving 14 bases between the germline ends. CDR1 MNHEY and CDR2 SMNVEV come from the germline V gene (reference sequence). The CDR3 extends over 15 amino acids. The CDR3 DNA is TGTGCCAGCAGTTTAAATCCGGGTTTAATCTACGAGCAGTACTTC. It is translated as CASSLNPGLIYEQYF.

CDR3 DNA: TGTGCCAGCACCCGGACAGGAGCTAACACTGAAGCTTTCTTT. Translating it yields CASTRTGANTEAFF. The chain links TRBV9 to TRBJ1-1, with TRBD1 matching 7 bases. This CDR3 comprises 14 residues. Germline CDR1 SGDLS, CDR2 YYNGEE. V shed 6 bases and J 2 bases; nucleotides not matched to a gene: 7.

The rearrangement uses TRBV4-1 and TRBJ2-2, with 7 bases matching TRBD1. J lost 2 bases, V lost 4 bases, and 4 bases had no gene match. The germline V gene has CDR1 MGHRA and CDR2 YSYEKL. The CDR3 spans 15 residues. CDR3 coding DNA: TGCGCCAGCAGCCTTCGAGGGGGCAACACCGGGGAGCTGTTTTTT. Its translation: CASSLRGGNTGELFF.

The chain employs TRBV7-2 and TRBJ2-7; D might be TRBD1 (5 bases). This CDR3 spans 12 amino acids. Trimming left V 2 bases short and J 3 bases short, with 5 bases between. CDR1 is SGHTA, CDR2 FQGNSA, per germline. The CDR3 reads CASSLQGYEQYF. The CDR3 DNA sequence: TGTGCCAGCAGCTTACAGGGCTACGAGCAGTACTTC.